The 23 T cell receptor beta chains listed next were all sequenced from one sample in a study of chemoradiotherapy in HPV16-positive cancers. Only in-frame clones appear in the TCRdb table, and some are missing; sequencing was by immunoSEQ multiplex PCR. The sample lists 13,000 or so clones, under 85% seen once, with under 7% in the top ten. The sequenced sample was blood, obtained from a patient who underwent chemoradiotherapy. Source of these receptors: a human donor with HPV-associated anogenital cancer.

The gene calls are TRBV10-1 and TRBJ1-5, with a tentative D call TRBD1 (6 bases). Germline CDR1 is WNHNN and CDR2 is SYGVQD (reference sequence). There are 18 residues in the CDR3. Trimming left V 0 bases short and J 4 bases short, with 19 bases between. CDR3 sequence: CASSESRDIALPNQPQHF. The CDR3 nucleotides are TGCGCCAGCAGTGAGTCCCGGGACATCGCTCTCCCTAATCAGCCCCAGCATTTT.

This chain joins TRBV30 and TRBJ1-1, with D perhaps TRBD1 (5 bases). CDR1 is GTSNPN, CDR2 SVGIG, per germline (reference sequence). This CDR3 is built from 14 residues. The V and J ends lost 2 bases and 1 base respectively, with 11 bases between them. CDR3 sequence reads: CAWSRRGGNTEAFF. The CDR3 DNA sequence: TGTGCCTGGAGTCGGCGGGGGGGGAACACTGAAGCTTTCTTT.

The CDR3 region has the DNA TGTGCCACCTCAGGGGGTGGGGAGACCCAGTACTTC. Amino acid sequence: CATSGGGETQYF. This chain links TRBV19 with TRBJ2-5; the match to TRBD1 covers 7 bases. The CDR3 has 12 amino acids. V was clipped by 10 bases and J by 5 bases; unmatched bases: 7. Germline CDR1 is LNHDA and CDR2 is SQIVND (reference sequence). Supplemented by reference TRBV19 and TRBJ2-5, the full variable domain reads DGGITQSPKYLFRKEGQNVTLSCEQNLNHDAMYWYRQDPGQGLRLIYYSQIVNDFQKGDIAEGYSVSREKKESFPLTVTSAQKNPTAFYLCATSGGGETQYFGPGTRLLVL.

The table lists this clone with a count of one. The chain's CDR3 is CSVGQGNSGNTIYF. The DNA of the CDR3 is TGCAGCGTTGGACAGGGGAACTCTGGAAACACCATATATTTT. The chain uses TRBV29-1 and TRBJ1-3, with 8 bases matching TRBD1. The CDR3 covers 14 residues. J lost 0 bases, V lost 4 bases, and 2 bases had no gene match. Germline CDR1 is SQVTM and CDR2 is ANQGSEA.

J is TRBJ2-5 and V is TRBV10-3; perhaps D is TRBD1 or TRBD2 (5 bases each). The V gene lost 4 bases and the J gene lost 5 bases, with 20 bases spanning the gap. Germline V lookup: CDR1 ENHRY, CDR2 SYGVKD. The CDR3 sequence is 16 residues long. CDR3 amino acids: CAISGGGLGQRETQYF. Written as DNA, the CDR3 is TGTGCCATCAGTGGAGGAGGACTGGGGCAGAGGGAGACCCAGTACTTC.

V gene TRBV19 combines with J gene TRBJ1-2; 10 bases line up with TRBD1. Per the germline V gene, CDR1 is LNHDA and CDR2 is SQIVND (reference sequence). The CDR3 runs to 16 residues. With 5 bases clipped from V and 2 bases from J, the junction kept 8 bases outside the gene matches. CDR3 DNA: TGTGCCAGTAGTCCCACCCGGACAGGGGGAAACTATGGCTACACCTTC. Translation: CASSPTRTGGNYGYTF.

The rearrangement joins TRBV6-1 to TRBJ2-5; tentatively, D is TRBD1 (5 bases). The germline V gene has CDR1 MNHNS and CDR2 SASEGT. The CDR3 extends over 14 amino acids. With 0 bases removed from V and 5 bases from J, the gap between germline ends came to 10 bases. CDR3 residues: CASSEARGWETQYF. The CDR3 coding sequence is TGTGCCAGCAGTGAAGCAAGGGGTTGGGAGACCCAGTACTTC.

This chain uses TRBV5-1 with TRBJ1-2, with 9 bases identical to TRBD1. Trimming took 5 bases from V and 12 from J; bases not matched to a gene: 17. Germline V gene data show CDR1 as SGHRS and CDR2 as YFSETQ. The CDR3 runs to 15 residues. CDR3 DNA sequence: TGCGCCAGCAGTAAGGACCCGGGGACAGGGATGGGTAACACCTTC. Amino acids: CASSKDPGTGMGNTF.

The chain is built from TRBV2 and TRBJ1-5; TRBD1 matches at 9 bases. The CDR3 sequence is 16 residues long. J was trimmed by 0 bases and V by 6 bases; bases with no gene match: 6. The germline V gene encodes CDR1 SNHLY and CDR2 FYNNEI. The CDR3 spells CASRGQGGNSNQPQHF. The CDR3 DNA is TGTGCCAGCAGGGGACAGGGCGGGAATAGCAATCAGCCCCAGCATTTT.

The genes are TRBV11-2 and TRBJ2-2, with unresolved D. Trimming stripped 4 bases from V and 4 bases from J, with 4 bases between. This CDR3 contains 12 residues. Germline assignment: CDR1 SGHAT and CDR2 FQNNGV. CDR3 in amino acids: CASSYITGELFF. CDR3 DNA sequence: TGTGCCAGCAGCTACATCACCGGGGAGCTGTTTTTT.

The chain carries TRBV30 and TRBJ2-7; 8 bases agree with TRBD1. J lost 5 bases, V lost 0 bases, and 3 bases had no gene match. The CDR3 sequence is 13 residues long. Per the germline V gene, CDR1 is GTSNPN and CDR2 is SVGIG (reference sequence). The CDR3 loop reads CAWSVRRGHEQYF. CDR3 DNA: TGTGCCTGGAGTGTACGCAGGGGGCACGAGCAGTACTTC.

This chain links TRBV19 with TRBJ1-2, with TRBD1 identical over 9 bases. Germline-derived CDR1 and CDR2 are LNHDA and SQIVND (reference sequence). Germline trimming cut 7 bases from V and 5 bases from J; bases unmatched to any gene: 8. The CDR3 has 14 amino acids. This CDR3 is CASKKDRGPYGYTF. As DNA, the CDR3 is TGTGCCAGTAAAAAGGACAGGGGCCCATATGGCTACACCTTC.

The chain combines TRBV2 with TRBJ2-3; a possible D gene is TRBD1 (6 bases). The CDR3 loop spans 14 amino acids. The germline gives CDR1 SNHLY, CDR2 FYNNEI. V was shortened by 6 bases and J by 2 bases, with 12 bases between the two germline ends. Here the CDR3 DNA reads TGTGCCAGCAGAGTGGACAGCCACACAGATACGCAGTATTTT. Its translation is CASRVDSHTDTQYF.

The chain employs TRBV15 and TRBJ2-5; 11 nucleotides agree with TRBD1. From germline, CDR1 is LNHNV and CDR2 YYDKDF (reference sequence). Unmatched junction bases numbered 4, after V lost 2 bases and J lost 5 bases. The CDR3 spans 15 residues. The CDR3 loop is CATSRRGQGGETQYF. DNA of the CDR3: TGTGCCACCAGCAGACGGGGACAGGGGGGCGAGACCCAGTACTTC.

V and J are TRBV5-1 and TRBJ2-2; the D gene is possibly TRBD2 (6 bases). The germline V and J ends were trimmed by 5 bases and 7 bases, with 15 bases remaining between them. Per the germline V gene, CDR1 is SGHRS and CDR2 is YFSETQ. CDR3 size: 14 residues. In DNA, the CDR3 is TGCGCCAGCAGAAAGGGACTTCAGAGCGGGGAGCTGTTTTTT. Translating it yields CASRKGLQSGELFF.

The chain uses TRBV2 and TRBJ2-5; TRBD1 is a possible D gene (5 bases). Per germline, CDR1 SNHLY and CDR2 FYNNEI. V lost 6 bases and J 4 bases, leaving 6 bases between the germline ends. The CDR3 length is 11 residues. The CDR3 loop is CASRQAETQYF. The CDR3 bases are TGTGCCAGCAGACAGGCAGAGACCCAGTACTTC. Variable domain in full (rest from reference TRBV2 and TRBJ2-5): EPEVTQTPSHQVTQMGQEVILRCVPISNHLYFYWYRQILGQKVEFLVSFYNNEISEKSEIFDDQFSVERPDGSNFTLKIRSTKLEDSAMYFCASRQAETQYFGPGTRLLVL.

This chain connects TRBV2 to TRBJ2-5, with 7 bases matching TRBD2. The V gene's germline CDR1 is SNHLY and CDR2 FYNNEI. CDR3 length: 14 residues. Trimming took 5 bases from V and 0 from J; bases not matched to a gene: 3. The CDR3, as DNA: TGTGCCAGCAGTTCCGGGACTAACCAAGAGACCCAGTACTTC. This codes for CASSSGTNQETQYF.

This clone turned up a few times. This rearrangement joins TRBV10-1 to TRBJ1-1; D uncertain. Germline V gene sequence: CDR1 WNHNN, CDR2 SYGVQD (reference sequence). The length of the CDR3 is 16 residues. V was trimmed by 3 bases and J by 4 bases, leaving 18 bases between them. As DNA, the CDR3 is TGCGCCAGCAGTGATTATACATTCGGGGTGGGCACTGAAGCTTTCTTT. Residues: CASSDYTFGVGTEAFF.

The chain combines TRBV6-1 with TRBJ2-5; 9 bases fit TRBD2. Germline lookup yields CDR1 MNHNS and CDR2 SASEGT. V was pared by 0 bases and J by 4 bases, with 6 bases of the junction left unmatched. The length of the CDR3 is 16 residues. The CDR3 coding sequence is TGTGCCAGCAGTGAAGCGAGGCGGGGGGGGGCAGAGACCCAGTACTTC. Translating gives CASSEARRGGAETQYF.

Only a few counts were recorded for this clone. V and J are TRBV27 and TRBJ1-2; weak D call: TRBD1 (5 bases). There are 12 residues in the CDR3. V was shortened by 6 bases and J by 8 bases, with 13 bases between the two germline ends. The germline V gene has CDR1 MNHEY and CDR2 SMNVEV (reference sequence). CDR3 nucleotides: TGTGCCAGCAGAAGAGGGGCGGGAGGCTACACCTTC. It translates to CASRRGAGGYTF.

The chain has TRBV27 and TRBJ2-2; 7 positions match TRBD1. The CDR3 has 17 residues. The junction had 12 bases not matched to a gene; V was cut back by 4 bases and J by 4 bases. CDR1 and CDR2 (germline): MNHEY, SMNVEV (reference sequence). The CDR3 region has the DNA TGTGCCAGCAGTTCAGGCAGACAGGGCTTAATCACCGGGGAGCTGTTTTTT. This encodes CASSSGRQGLITGELFF.

The chain is built from TRBV28 and TRBJ2-7, with TRBD2 as a possible D gene (7 bases). The germline gives CDR1 MDHEN, CDR2 SYDVKM. The CDR3 runs 15 residues. The V gene lost 4 bases and the J gene lost 4 bases, with 17 bases spanning the gap. The CDR3 DNA reads TGTGCCAGCAGTTCCGCGGGGGCCTCGGAGTACGAGCAGTACTTC. Translating gives CASSSAGASEYEQYF.

CDR3 DNA sequence: TGCGCCAGCAGCTTGGAAGGTGGGGGTTCTCAAGCTTTCTTT. It codes for CASSLEGGGSQAFF. The chain has TRBV5-1 and TRBJ1-1; tentatively, D is TRBD1 (5 bases). The germline V gene has CDR1 SGHRS and CDR2 YFSETQ. Trimming stripped 0 bases from V and 9 bases from J, with 15 bases between. The CDR3 totals 14 residues. Together with reference TRBV5-1 and TRBJ1-1, the CDR3 gives the full variable domain: KAGVTQTPRYLIKTRGQQVTLSCSPISGHRSVSWYQQTPGQGLQFLFEYFSETQRNKGNFPGRFSGRQFSNSRSEMNVSTLELGDSALYLCASSLEGGGSQAFFGQGTRLTVV.